Listed below are T cell receptor beta chains from one sample, sequenced in a study of cytomegalovirus exposure and HLA in healthy donors. Measured with immunoSEQ multiplex PCR; TCRdb has only the in-frame clones, and not every one. The sample is made up of 40,000 to 60,000 clones, and the top ten hold about 6.1% of it. The source material was PBMCs. Source of these receptors: a male donor in good health and CMV-seropositive. Each CDR3 is given with its conserved first and last residue. Each record gives: V gene, J gene, D gene, CDR3 protein, CDR3 DNA. D genes are given only for firm matches.

TRBV7-9	TRBJ2-7	TRBD1	CASRGTGRVNEQYF	TGTGCCAGCAGGGGGACAGGGCGGGTTAACGAGCAGTACTTC
TRBV7-9	TRBJ1-2	TRBD1	CASSLVYGTGPYGYTF	TGTGCCAGCAGCTTAGTTTATGGGACAGGGCCTTATGGCTACACCTTC
TRBV6-5	TRBJ1-2	-	CASSSTSRNYGYTF	TGTGCCAGCAGTTCAACGAGCAGGAACTATGGCTACACCTTC
TRBV11-1	TRBJ2-7	-	CASSSRTNSYEQYF	TGTGCCAGCAGCTCACGGACAAACTCCTACGAGCAGTACTTC
TRBV19	TRBJ2-7	TRBD1	CASMDRTYEQYF	TGTGCCAGCATGGACAGGACCTACGAGCAGTACTTC
TRBV13	TRBJ1-1	-	CASNKITRGGGNTEAFF	TGTGCCAGCAACAAGATTACTCGAGGGGGGGGGAACACTGAAGCTTTCTTT
TRBV6-6	TRBJ2-7	TRBD1	CASSYSRDSHEQYF	TGTGCCAGCAGTTACTCGAGGGACAGCCACGAGCAGTACTTC
TRBV2	TRBJ2-1	-	CASSEAVGGYLDNEQFF	TGTGCCAGCAGTGAAGCGGTTGGGGGGTATCTCGACAATGAGCAGTTCTTC
TRBV30	TRBJ2-3	-	CAWSIRGTYTDTQYF	TGTGCCTGGAGTATACGGGGGACTTACACAGATACGCAGTATTTT
TRBV7-9	TRBJ2-7	TRBD1	CASSLLGTGSYEQYF	TGTGCCAGCAGCTTACTGGGGACAGGGTCCTACGAGCAGTACTTC
TRBV27	TRBJ1-6	-	CASSLPNGRGGVLSLHF	TGTGCCAGCAGTTTACCGAATGGCAGGGGAGGGGTCCTATCCCTCCACTTT
TRBV4-2	TRBJ2-5	TRBD2	CASSQDGTAGMETQYF	TGTGCCAGCAGCCAAGATGGTACAGCGGGGATGGAGACCCAGTACTTC
TRBV27	TRBJ2-7	-	CASSTIDRFSGEQYF	TGTGCCAGCAGTACCATAGACAGGTTTTCAGGGGAGCAGTACTTC
TRBV10-3	TRBJ1-5	TRBD1	CAISGTGNQPQHF	TGTGCCATCAGTGGGACAGGGAATCAGCCCCAGCATTTT
TRBV19	TRBJ2-7	-	CASSIMAGSDYEQYF	TGTGCCAGTAGTATTATGGCAGGTTCGGACTACGAGCAGTACTTC
TRBV9	TRBJ2-5	TRBD1	CASSVGTGGAGETQYF	TGTGCCAGCAGCGTTGGGACAGGGGGCGCGGGAGAGACCCAGTACTTC
TRBV11-1	TRBJ2-3	-	CASSLSVSGSTDTQYF	TGTGCCAGCAGCTTATCGGTTAGCGGAAGCACAGATACGCAGTATTTT
TRBV6-4	TRBJ1-2	TRBD1	CASSGQGAGGYTF	TGTGCCAGCAGTGGGCAGGGGGCTGGTGGCTACACCTTC
TRBV6-6	TRBJ2-7	-	CASSYSTGVIAYEQYF	TGTGCCAGCAGTTACTCGACCGGGGTGATCGCCTACGAGCAGTACTTC
TRBV5-1	TRBJ1-1	-	CASSWRTEKLEAFF	TGCGCCAGCAGCTGGAGGACGGAAAAACTTGAAGCTTTCTTT
TRBV15	TRBJ1-4	-	CATSRQGYEKLFF	TGTGCCACCAGCAGACAGGGGTATGAAAAACTGTTTTTT
TRBV4-3	TRBJ2-7	-	CASSQGGLEQYF	TGCGCCAGCAGCCAGGGGGGGCTGGAGCAGTACTTC
TRBV5-1	TRBJ2-2	TRBD1	CASSYGTADEELFF	TGCGCCAGCAGCTACGGGACAGCAGACGAGGAGCTGTTTTTT
TRBV30	TRBJ1-1	-	CAWSGAGTEAFF	TGTGCCTGGAGTGGGGCCGGCACTGAAGCTTTCTTT
TRBV11-2	TRBJ1-3	-	CASSLGGPGNTIYF	TGTGCCAGCAGCTTAGGGGGGCCTGGAAACACCATATATTTT
TRBV13	TRBJ2-7	TRBD2	CASSQTPGTRAYEQYF	TGTGCCAGCAGCCAGACTCCCGGGACTAGGGCCTACGAGCAGTACTTC
TRBV28	TRBJ2-7	TRBD1	CASSSPGQGRPYEQYF	TGTGCCAGCAGTTCTCCGGGACAGGGAAGACCGTACGAGCAGTACTTC
TRBV5-1	TRBJ1-3	-	CASSSTASGNTIYF	TGCGCCAGCAGCTCGACAGCGTCTGGAAACACCATATATTTT
TRBV4-3	TRBJ1-2	-	CASSQERGARGYTF	TGCGCCAGCAGCCAAGAGCGGGGGGCTAGAGGCTACACCTTC
TRBV7-2	TRBJ2-5	TRBD2	CASSHPPGTSGFQETQYF	TGTGCCAGCAGCCATCCCCCCGGGACTAGCGGATTCCAAGAGACCCAGTACTTC
TRBV27	TRBJ1-2	-	CASSGGSYGYTF	TGTGCCAGCAGTGGCGGTAGCTATGGCTACACCTTC
TRBV7-2	TRBJ2-7	-	CASSLVRTLNEQYF	TGTGCCAGCAGCTTAGTTAGGACATTGAATGAGCAGTACTTC
TRBV27	TRBJ1-2	TRBD1	CASRQGGWYGYTF	TGTGCCAGCAGGCAGGGGGGTTGGTATGGCTACACCTTC
TRBV10-3	TRBJ1-2	-	CAISAGGPAYGYTF	TGTGCCATCAGTGCAGGTGGGCCAGCCTATGGCTACACCTTC
TRBV4-3	TRBJ2-7	-	CASSPREQGEQYF	TGCGCCAGCAGCCCAAGGGAGCAGGGGGAGCAGTACTTC
TRBV4-2	TRBJ2-3	TRBD2	CASSQVGLAGGTDTQYF	TGTGCCAGCAGCCAAGTAGGACTAGCGGGGGGCACAGATACGCAGTATTTT
TRBV15	TRBJ2-2	TRBD1	CATSDRVNANTGELFF	TGTGCCACCAGCGACAGGGTCAACGCGAACACCGGGGAGCTGTTTTTT
TRBV18	TRBJ2-7	TRBD1	CASSPETGAYEQYF	TGTGCCAGCTCCCCCGAGACAGGGGCCTACGAGCAGTACTTC
TRBV6-4	TRBJ2-3	-	CASSDRENTDTQYF	TGTGCCAGCAGTGACAGGGAGAATACAGATACGCAGTATTTT
TRBV29-1	TRBJ1-2	-	CSVEDLGPTANYGYTF	TGCAGCGTTGAAGATCTTGGACCGACAGCTAACTATGGCTACACCTTC
TRBV15	TRBJ1-6	-	CATSTNTNSPLHF	TGTGCCACCAGTACCAACACTAATTCACCCCTCCACTTT
TRBV27	TRBJ2-3	-	CASSLWGRGTDTQYF	TGTGCCAGCAGTTTATGGGGGCGCGGCACAGATACGCAGTATTTT
TRBV7-2	TRBJ2-3	TRBD2	CASSFLAGGSGDTQYF	TGTGCCAGCAGCTTCCTAGCGGGGGGATCCGGGGATACGCAGTATTTT
TRBV7-9	TRBJ2-1	-	CASTMGAHEQFF	TGTGCCAGCACCATGGGAGCTCATGAGCAGTTCTTC
TRBV14	TRBJ2-2	-	CASSPQKGRSTGELFF	TGTGCCAGCAGCCCCCAAAAGGGGCGCAGTACCGGGGAGCTGTTTTTT
TRBV27	TRBJ2-3	TRBD2	CASSLGRGDTQYF	TGTGCCAGCAGTTTAGGGCGGGGGGATACGCAGTATTTT